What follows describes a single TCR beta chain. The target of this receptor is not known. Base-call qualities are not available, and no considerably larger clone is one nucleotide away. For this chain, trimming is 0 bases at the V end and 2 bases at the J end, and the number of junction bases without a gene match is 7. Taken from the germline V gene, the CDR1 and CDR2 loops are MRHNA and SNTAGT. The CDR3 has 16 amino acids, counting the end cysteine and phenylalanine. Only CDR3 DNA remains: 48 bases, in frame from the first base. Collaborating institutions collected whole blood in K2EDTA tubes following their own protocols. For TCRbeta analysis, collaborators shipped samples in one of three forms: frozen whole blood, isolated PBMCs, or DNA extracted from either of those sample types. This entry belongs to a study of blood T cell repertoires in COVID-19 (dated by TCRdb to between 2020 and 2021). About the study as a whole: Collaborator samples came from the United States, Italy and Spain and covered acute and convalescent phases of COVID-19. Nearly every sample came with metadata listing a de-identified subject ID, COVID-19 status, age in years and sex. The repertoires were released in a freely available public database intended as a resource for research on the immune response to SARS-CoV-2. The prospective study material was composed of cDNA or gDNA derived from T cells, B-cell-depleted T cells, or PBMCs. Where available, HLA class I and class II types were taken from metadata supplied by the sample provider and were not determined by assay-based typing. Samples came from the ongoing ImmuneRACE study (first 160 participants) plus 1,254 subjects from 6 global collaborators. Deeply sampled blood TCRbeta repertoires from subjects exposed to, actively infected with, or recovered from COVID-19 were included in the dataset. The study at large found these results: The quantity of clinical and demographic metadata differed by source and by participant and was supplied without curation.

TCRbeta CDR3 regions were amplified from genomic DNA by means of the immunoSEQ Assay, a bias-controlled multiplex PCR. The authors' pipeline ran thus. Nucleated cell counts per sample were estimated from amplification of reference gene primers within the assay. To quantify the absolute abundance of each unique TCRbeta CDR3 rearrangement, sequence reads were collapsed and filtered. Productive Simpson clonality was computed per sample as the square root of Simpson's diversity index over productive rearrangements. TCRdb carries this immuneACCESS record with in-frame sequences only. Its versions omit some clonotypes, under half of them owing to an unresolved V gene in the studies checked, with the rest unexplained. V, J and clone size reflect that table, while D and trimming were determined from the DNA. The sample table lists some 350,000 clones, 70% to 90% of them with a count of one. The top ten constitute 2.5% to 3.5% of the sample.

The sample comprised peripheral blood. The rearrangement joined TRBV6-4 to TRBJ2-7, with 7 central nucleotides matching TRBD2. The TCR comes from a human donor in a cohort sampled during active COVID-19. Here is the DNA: TGTGCCAGCAGTGACTCGAGGGCTAGCGGTCCCTACGAGCAGTACTTC. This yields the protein CASSDSRASGPYEQYF.